Listed below are T cell receptor beta chains from one sample, sequenced in a study of cytomegalovirus exposure and HLA in healthy donors. Sequencing used immunoSEQ multiplex PCR; TCRdb keeps in-frame clones, though not all of them. The table has 150,000 to 200,000 clones, approximately 86% seen once. The sequenced sample was PBMCs. Receptors were obtained from a young man in good health and CMV-seropositive. CDR3s include the opening cysteine and the closing phenylalanine or tryptophan. Each record gives: V gene, CDR3 length, J gene, D gene, clone size, CDR3 DNA, CDR3 protein. A D gene is named only where the DNA matches it firmly. The size field is filled for only some rows; it gives once, few, many or a size class.

TRBV4-1	16	TRBJ1-2	.	.	TGCGCCAGCAGCCAAGATCCGGGACACGCTTTCAATGGCTACACCTTC	CASSQDPGHAFNGYTF
TRBV5-1	15	TRBJ1-3	.	.	TGCGCCAGCGGTCTAGGACAGAACTCTGGAAACACCATATATTTT	CASGLGQNSGNTIYF
TRBV27	12	TRBJ1-2	TRBD1	once	TGTGCCAGCAGTTTAGAGGGACAGGGCTACACCTTC	CASSLEGQGYTF
TRBV4-2	15	TRBJ1-4	TRBD1	.	TGTGCCAGCTCCCGGGTGGCTACAGGGGATGAAAAACTGTTTTTT	CASSRVATGDEKLFF
TRBV6-5	16	TRBJ2-7	TRBD1	once	TGTGCCAGCAGTTACTCGGGACAGGGCTGGGGCTACGAGCAGTACTTC	CASSYSGQGWGYEQYF
TRBV7-2	13	TRBJ2-7	TRBD2	.	TGTGCCAGCAGCCCTAGCGGGTTCAGGGAGCAGTACTTC	CASSPSGFREQYF
TRBV6-5	15	TRBJ2-7	TRBD1	.	TGTGCCAGCAGTAGATACAGGGGCAGCTCCTACGAGCAGTACTTC	CASSRYRGSSYEQYF
TRBV7-9	15	TRBJ2-7	.	once	TGTGCCAGCAGCTCTCCACTAGCTCGGTCCTACGAGCAGTACTTC	CASSSPLARSYEQYF
TRBV6-6	15	TRBJ1-5	TRBD1	.	TGTGCCAGCAGTTACCCTACAGGGGGAGAGCGAGCCCAGCATTTT	CASSYPTGGERAQHF
TRBV9	15	TRBJ2-2	TRBD2	once	TGTGCCAGCAGCTTTTCTAGCGGGGTGGCCGGGGAGCTGTTTTTT	CASSFSSGVAGELFF
TRBV7-2	13	TRBJ2-3	.	.	TGTGCCAGCAGCGCCAGCAGGGGCAATACGCAGTATTTT	CASSASRGNTQYF
TRBV5-6	13	TRBJ2-7	.	.	TGTGCCAGCAGCTTAAACGGGTACTACGAGCAGTACTTC	CASSLNGYYEQYF
TRBV5-4	16	TRBJ1-3	TRBD1	.	TGTGCCAGCAGCGTTGGACAGGGGGTTTTTGGAAACACCATATATTTT	CASSVGQGVFGNTIYF
TRBV11-2	15	TRBJ2-7	.	few	TGTGCCAGCAGCATCGACCCACAGGGCTCCTACGAGCAGTACTTC	CASSIDPQGSYEQYF
TRBV12-5	17	TRBJ2-7	.	once	TGTGCTAGTGGTTTGGTAACAGGTCATGGTTCCTACTACGAGCAGTACTTC	CASGLVTGHGSYYEQYF
TRBV7-2	14	TRBJ1-2	TRBD1	.	TGTGCCAGCAGTCACGACAGGGCTAGTGATGGCTACACCTTC	CASSHDRASDGYTF
TRBV4-1	14	TRBJ1-5	.	few	TGCGCCAGCAGCCATCCACAGGGTGGCCAGCCCCAGCATTTT	CASSHPQGGQPQHF
TRBV27	15	TRBJ2-7	TRBD2	.	TGTGCCAGCACCCCCCAAGCGGGGGGACACTACGAGCAGTACTTC	CASTPQAGGHYEQYF
TRBV18	15	TRBJ2-1	TRBD1	few	TGTGCCAGCTCACCTGGGACAGGGGGCTGGAATGAGCAGTTCTTC	CASSPGTGGWNEQFF
TRBV4-2	15	TRBJ2-5	TRBD2	.	TGTGCCAGCAGCCCGGGACTAGCGGACCAAGAGACCCAGTACTTC	CASSPGLADQETQYF
TRBV29-1	14	TRBJ1-2	TRBD1	.	TGCAGCGTCTCCGGGACAGGGGAAATATATGGCTACACCTTC	CSVSGTGEIYGYTF
TRBV6-4	15	TRBJ2-3	TRBD2	few	TGTGCCAGCAGTGACTCACTAGCGGGGGGAGATACGCAGTATTTT	CASSDSLAGGDTQYF
TRBV19	14	TRBJ1-4	.	.	TGTGCCAGTAGGGATTGGGGCCTCTACGAAAAACTGTTTTTT	CASRDWGLYEKLFF
TRBV19	14	TRBJ1-6	.	once	TGTGCCAGTAGTACTTCAGGGACAAATTCACCCCTCCACTTT	CASSTSGTNSPLHF
TRBV13	13	TRBJ2-7	TRBD1	.	TGTGCCAGCAGCCTCCGACAGGGCAACGAGCAGTACTTC	CASSLRQGNEQYF
TRBV19	13	TRBJ1-2	TRBD1	.	TGTGCCAGTAGGGGGACAGGTTTATATGGCTACACCTTC	CASRGTGLYGYTF
TRBV19	18	TRBJ2-1	TRBD2	.	TGTGCCAGTAGTATAGCTTTAAGGGGTAGCGGGGGGATGAATGAGCAGTTCTTC	CASSIALRGSGGMNEQFF
TRBV4-1	11	TRBJ2-7	.	once	TGCGCCAGCAGCCAGGGGGCCGAGCAGTACTTC	CASSQGAEQYF
TRBV30	19	TRBJ2-3	TRBD2	.	TGTGCCTGGGCGGGGAGGAGGACTAGCGGGGGGGCCGGCACAGATACGCAGTATTTT	CAWAGRRTSGGAGTDTQYF
TRBV5-1	13	TRBJ2-7	.	.	TGCGCCAGCAGCTTGGCCCTGGGGGAGGAGAAGTACTTC	CASSLALGEEKYF
TRBV7-9	14	TRBJ2-7	TRBD1	.	TGTGCCAGCAGCCAGGACAGGGGCTGGGACGAGCAGTACTTC	CASSQDRGWDEQYF
TRBV16	12	TRBJ2-7	.	.	TGTGCCAGCAGCCAAGTACGGACGGGACAGTACTTC	CASSQVRTGQYF
TRBV7-2	15	TRBJ2-1	.	.	TGTGCCAGCAGCTTATGGGCGGGGTCCCCCAATGAGCAGTTCTTC	CASSLWAGSPNEQFF
TRBV29-1	18	TRBJ1-2	TRBD1	.	TGCAGCGTTGCTAAGGGTTATGTGGGACAGGGGGCGTTTAATGGCTACACCTTC	CSVAKGYVGQGAFNGYTF
TRBV5-1	18	TRBJ2-7	TRBD1	.	TGCGCCAGCAGCCCTAGGACAGGGGTGGCTTTGAGGACCTACGAGCAGTACTTC	CASSPRTGVALRTYEQYF
TRBV25-1	14	TRBJ2-5	.	.	TGTGCCAGCAGCGTTCTTCTAGTCGGCGAGACCCAGTACTTC	CASSVLLVGETQYF
TRBV10-3	16	TRBJ2-1	.	.	TGTGCCATCAGTGAGTCCAGAGGGAACTCCTACAATGAGCAGTTCTTC	CAISESRGNSYNEQFF
TRBV5-6	14	TRBJ2-7	TRBD2	.	TGTGCCAGCAGCTCCGGGACTAGTCCCTACGAGCAGTACTTC	CASSSGTSPYEQYF
TRBV6-5	15	TRBJ2-3	.	.	TGTGCCAGCTTAAGCGGTAGTTTAGGCACAGATACGCAGTATTTT	CASLSGSLGTDTQYF
TRBV6-1	15	TRBJ1-5	.	.	TGTGCCAGCAGCCTAGGGGGTTATAGCAATCAGCCCCAGCATTTT	CASSLGGYSNQPQHF
TRBV4-3	15	TRBJ2-2	TRBD1	.	TGCGCCAGCAGCCCGGGACAGGCGAACACCGGGGAGCTGTTTTTT	CASSPGQANTGELFF
TRBV11-2	16	TRBJ2-5	.	.	TGTGCCAGCAGCCCAGGGGCTACTCACCCCCAAGAGACCCAGTACTTC	CASSPGATHPQETQYF